The rows below give T cell receptor beta chains drawn from one sample of a study of T cell responses to AZD1222 COVID-19 vaccine. Here immunoSEQ multiplex PCR was the method, and the copy in TCRdb shows in-frame clones only, minus some. The sample records 100,000 or so clones, about 90% being singletons. This sample comprised peripheral blood, obtained on day 0 of AZD1222 vaccination. The receptors were sampled from an adult in good health. Both conserved end residues are part of each CDR3. D genes are given only for firm matches. Size is omitted from some rows. Given values are once, few, many or a class for expanded clones.

d_call | j_call | clone_size | v_call | cdr3_aa | cdr3_nt
. | TRBJ1-2 | . | TRBV30 | CARWLDKGYGYTF | TGTGCTCGGTGGCTGGACAAGGGGTATGGCTACACCTTC
TRBD1 | TRBJ2-5 | . | TRBV6-5 | CASSYQQGKGETQYF | TGTGCCAGCAGTTACCAACAGGGGAAGGGAGAGACCCAGTACTTC
. | TRBJ1-2 | . | TRBV9 | CASSVSRKDYGYTF | TGTGCCAGCAGCGTGTCCAGGAAGGATTATGGCTACACCTTC
TRBD1 | TRBJ1-2 | once | TRBV29-1 | CSVVGQTLGYGYTF | TGCAGCGTTGTGGGACAGACTCTAGGCTATGGCTACACCTTC
. | TRBJ2-1 | . | TRBV5-1 | CASSLAMEGARQFF | TGCGCCAGCAGCTTGGCTATGGAGGGGGCGCGTCAGTTCTTC
TRBD1 | TRBJ1-6 | . | TRBV4-1 | CASSRAGTGNNSPLHF | TGCGCCAGCAGCCGTGCCGGGACAGGGAATAATTCACCCCTCCACTTT
. | TRBJ2-3 | . | TRBV19 | CASLSTDTQYF | TGTGCCAGTTTGAGCACAGATACGCAGTATTTT
TRBD1 | TRBJ2-7 | . | TRBV27 | CASAGTGPLSSYEQYF | TGTGCCAGCGCTGGGACAGGGCCCCTTAGCTCCTACGAGCAGTACTTC
. | TRBJ1-1 | . | TRBV7-3 | CASSQQEGGKAFF | TGTGCCAGCAGCCAACAGGAGGGAGGGAAAGCTTTCTTT
. | TRBJ2-2 | . | TRBV5-4 | CASSLGVAGELFF | TGTGCCAGCTCATTGGGGGTGGCCGGGGAGCTGTTTTTT
. | TRBJ2-3 | . | TRBV5-1 | CASSLNSQDTQYF | TGCGCCAGCAGCTTGAATAGCCAAGATACGCAGTATTTT
. | TRBJ1-5 | . | TRBV21-1 | CASSKGTGFLSNQPQHF | TGTGCCAGCAGCAAAGGCACCGGGTTTTTGAGCAATCAGCCCCAGCATTTT
TRBD2 | TRBJ2-1 | . | TRBV7-2 | CASSFLAGETYNEQFF | TGTGCCAGCAGCTTCCTAGCGGGAGAGACCTACAATGAGCAGTTCTTC
TRBD1 | TRBJ1-1 | . | TRBV9 | CASSEGGTDRNTEAFF | TGTGCCAGCAGCGAGGGGGGGACAGACCGGAACACTGAAGCTTTCTTT
TRBD1 | TRBJ1-1 | . | TRBV29-1 | CSVETDRANTEAFF | TGCAGCGTTGAGACAGACAGGGCGAACACTGAAGCTTTCTTT
TRBD2 | TRBJ2-2 | . | TRBV10-1 | CASSLAGASGELFF | TGCGCCAGCAGTCTAGCGGGAGCTTCCGGGGAGCTGTTTTTT
. | TRBJ1-2 | . | TRBV3-1/TRBV3-2 | CASTVGNYGYTF | TGTGCCAGCACCGTCGGTAACTATGGCTACACCTTC
TRBD1 | TRBJ1-1 | . | TRBV11-1 | CASSSSTGGEAFF | TGTGCCAGCAGCTCATCGACAGGGGGTGAAGCTTTCTTT
. | TRBJ1-2 | once | TRBV5-4 | CASSLNPANYGYTF | TGTGCCAGCAGCTTGAATCCAGCTAACTATGGCTACACCTTC
. | TRBJ2-5 | . | TRBV3-1/TRBV3-2 | CASSQENSGTSGTQYF | TGTGCCAGCAGCCAAGAGAATAGCGGAACCTCCGGGACCCAGTACTTC
. | TRBJ1-2 | . | TRBV7-8 | CASSLNRANYGYTF | TGTGCCAGCAGCTTAAACAGGGCTAACTATGGCTACACCTTC
TRBD1 | TRBJ1-1 | few | TRBV4-2 | CASSQVWGTATEAFF | TGTGCCAGCAGCCAAGTCTGGGGGACAGCCACTGAAGCTTTCTTT
TRBD2 | TRBJ2-1 | . | TRBV6-5 | CASTGLGGSGDEQFF | TGTGCCAGCACCGGACTAGGCGGGAGTGGGGATGAGCAGTTCTTC
. | TRBJ1-1 | . | TRBV27 | CASRPGGHTEAFF | TGTGCCAGCAGGCCGGGGGGCCACACTGAAGCTTTCTTT
TRBD1 | TRBJ1-5 | . | TRBV19 | CASSRTGSGNQPQHF | TGTGCCAGTAGTAGGACAGGGTCCGGCAATCAGCCCCAGCATTTT
. | TRBJ1-2 | . | TRBV5-1 | CASSLGALGYGYTF | TGCGCCAGCAGCCTGGGCGCGCTTGGCTATGGCTACACCTTC
. | TRBJ2-7 | . | TRBV7-8 | CASSSRAGVYEQYF | TGTGCCAGCAGCTCGAGGGCAGGGGTATACGAGCAGTACTTC
TRBD1 | TRBJ1-5 | . | TRBV27 | CASSTGAQPQHF | TGTGCCAGCAGTACAGGGGCCCAGCCCCAGCATTTT
. | TRBJ2-1 | . | TRBV12-5 | CASGLALASANPNEQFF | TGTGCTAGTGGTTTGGCTCTCGCTAGCGCGAATCCCAATGAGCAGTTCTTC
TRBD2 | TRBJ2-1 | . | TRBV30 | CAWSVLASGRGDEQFF | TGTGCCTGGAGTGTACTGGCTAGCGGGAGGGGAGATGAGCAGTTCTTC
TRBD2 | TRBJ2-7 | . | TRBV9 | CASSALPGGGSEQYF | TGTGCCAGCAGTGCCCTCCCGGGGGGGGGCTCCGAGCAGTACTTC
. | TRBJ2-7 | few | TRBV4-2 | CASSPQGRSYSYEQYF | TGTGCCAGCAGCCCACAGGGGAGGAGTTACTCCTACGAGCAGTACTTC
. | TRBJ1-2 | . | TRBV19 | CASSKLGVTYGYTF | TGTGCCAGTAGTAAATTAGGGGTGACCTATGGCTACACCTTC
TRBD2 | TRBJ2-1 | . | TRBV19 | CATRSLSSGGYNEQFF | TGTGCCACTAGAAGTCTCTCTAGCGGGGGCTACAATGAGCAGTTCTTC
. | TRBJ2-5 | . | TRBV12-3/TRBV12-4 | CASSQWGQETQYF | TGTGCCAGCAGTCAATGGGGCCAAGAGACCCAGTACTTC
. | TRBJ2-1 | . | TRBV11-3 | CASSFSPVEQFF | TGTGCCAGCAGCTTTTCACCAGTTGAGCAGTTCTTC
. | TRBJ2-1 | few | TRBV12-2 | CASRLRQGRRLDEQFF | TGTGCAAGTCGCTTACGACAGGGCCGGCGACTTGATGAGCAGTTCTTC
. | TRBJ2-7 | . | TRBV7-8 | CASSFSRGSSYEQYF | TGTGCCAGCAGCTTTTCGCGGGGTTCCTCCTACGAGCAGTACTTC
TRBD2 | TRBJ2-1 | . | TRBV6-2/TRBV6-3 | CASSSTSGISYEQFF | TGTGCCAGCAGTTCCACTAGCGGGATTAGTTATGAGCAGTTCTTC
. | TRBJ1-2 | . | TRBV5-5 | CASSFTYRDNYGYTF | TGTGCCAGCAGCTTCACGTATCGAGATAACTATGGCTACACCTTC
TRBD2 | TRBJ2-3 | . | TRBV6-4 | CASSAESTTGTSRDTQYF | TGTGCCAGCAGCGCAGAATCAACGACCGGGACTAGCAGAGATACGCAGTATTTT
TRBD1 | TRBJ2-2 | . | TRBV6-1 | CASSEESGGGGELFF | TGTGCCAGCAGTGAAGAGTCAGGGGGCGGCGGGGAGCTGTTTTTT
TRBD1 | TRBJ2-7 | once | TRBV2 | CASSVVDRVYEQYF | TGTGCCAGCAGTGTAGTTGACAGGGTTTACGAGCAGTACTTC
TRBD1 | TRBJ1-1 | once | TRBV19 | CASRLDRGYTEAFF | TGTGCCAGTAGGCTCGACAGGGGGTACACTGAAGCTTTCTTT
TRBD1 | TRBJ1-4 | . | TRBV28 | CASSPSTGAVEKLFF | TGTGCCAGCAGTCCTTCGACAGGGGCGGTGGAAAAACTGTTTTTT
TRBD2 | TRBJ2-1 | once | TRBV19 | CASSIDTGGSSNEQFF | TGTGCCAGTAGTATAGATACGGGCGGGAGCAGCAATGAGCAGTTCTTC
. | TRBJ1-2 | . | TRBV12-5 | CASGLHRGLSRGYTF | TGTGCTAGTGGTTTACACCGCGGACTCTCAAGGGGCTACACCTTC
TRBD1 | TRBJ2-7 | . | TRBV10-2 | CASSEYGQGIDEQYF | TGCGCCAGCAGTGAGTACGGACAGGGGATTGACGAGCAGTACTTC
. | TRBJ1-1 | . | TRBV7-3 | CASSQGRENTEAFF | TGTGCCAGCAGCCAAGGGCGGGAGAACACTGAAGCTTTCTTT
TRBD1 | TRBJ2-2 | few | TRBV2 | CASRDRGGTGELFF | TGTGCCAGCAGGGACAGGGGTGGCACCGGGGAGCTGTTTTTT